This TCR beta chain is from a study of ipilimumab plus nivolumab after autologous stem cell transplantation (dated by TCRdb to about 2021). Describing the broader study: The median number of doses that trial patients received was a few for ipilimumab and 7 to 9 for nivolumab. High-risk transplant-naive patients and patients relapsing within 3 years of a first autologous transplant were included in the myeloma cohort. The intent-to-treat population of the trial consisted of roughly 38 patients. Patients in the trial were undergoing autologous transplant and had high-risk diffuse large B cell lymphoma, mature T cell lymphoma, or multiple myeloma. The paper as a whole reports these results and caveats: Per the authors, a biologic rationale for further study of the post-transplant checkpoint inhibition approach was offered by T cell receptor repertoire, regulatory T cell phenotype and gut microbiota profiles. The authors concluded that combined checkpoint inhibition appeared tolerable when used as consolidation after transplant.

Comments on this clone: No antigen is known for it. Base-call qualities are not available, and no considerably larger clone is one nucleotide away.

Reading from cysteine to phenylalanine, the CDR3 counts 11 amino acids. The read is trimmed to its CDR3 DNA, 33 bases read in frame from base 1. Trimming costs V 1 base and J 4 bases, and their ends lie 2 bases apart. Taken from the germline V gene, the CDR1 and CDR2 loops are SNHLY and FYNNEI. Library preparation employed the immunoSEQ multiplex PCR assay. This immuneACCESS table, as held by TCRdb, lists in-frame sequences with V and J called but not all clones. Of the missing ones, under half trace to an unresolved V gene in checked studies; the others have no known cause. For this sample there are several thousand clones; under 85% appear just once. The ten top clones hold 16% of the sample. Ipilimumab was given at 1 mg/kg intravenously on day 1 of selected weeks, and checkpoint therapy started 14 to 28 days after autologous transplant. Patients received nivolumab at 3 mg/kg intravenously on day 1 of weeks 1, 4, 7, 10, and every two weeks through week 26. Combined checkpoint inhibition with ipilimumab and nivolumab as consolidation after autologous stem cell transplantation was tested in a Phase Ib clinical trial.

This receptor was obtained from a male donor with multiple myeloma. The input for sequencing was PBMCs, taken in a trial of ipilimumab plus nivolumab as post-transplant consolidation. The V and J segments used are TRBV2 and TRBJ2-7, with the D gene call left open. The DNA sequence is TGTGCCAGCAGTGAAGGATACGAGCAGTACTTC. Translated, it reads CASSEGYEQYF.